A selection of T cell receptor beta chains follows, all from one sample in a study of blood T cell repertoires in COVID-19. Produced via immunoSEQ multiplex PCR; TCRdb's table is partial and in-frame only. This table holds 310,000 or so clones, over 75% found once. Sequenced material: PBMCs or T cells enriched from blood (not recorded which). These receptors all come from a woman aged 18-29 years who had recovered from COVID-19. CDR3s include the opening cysteine and the closing phenylalanine or tryptophan. Each record gives: clone size, V gene, D gene, J gene, CDR3 DNA, CDR3 protein. A D gene is named only where the DNA matches it firmly. Rows give clone size only sometimes, using once, few, many, or a class for an expanded clone.

few,TRBV18,TRBD1,TRBJ2-7,TGTGCCAGCTCACGAGACAGGGGCTACGAGCAGTACTTC,CASSRDRGYEQYF
.,TRBV29-1,TRBD2,TRBJ2-3,TGCAGCGTTAGAACTAGCGGGGGCACAGATACGCAGTATTTT,CSVRTSGGTDTQYF
.,TRBV6-5,TRBD1,TRBJ2-1,TGTGCCAGCAGTAAGCAGGGGGTCCTCTACAATGAGCAGTTCTTC,CASSKQGVLYNEQFF
.,TRBV11-2,.,TRBJ1-1,TGTGCCAGCAGCTCCTGGGCCTCTAAGAACACTGAAGCTTTCTTT,CASSSWASKNTEAFF
.,TRBV2,.,TRBJ2-6,TGTGCCAGCAGTGGAGGGTCTGGGGCCAACGTCCTGACTTTC,CASSGGSGANVLTF
.,TRBV29-1,.,TRBJ1-4,TGCAGCGTTGGTGGACAGAATGAAAAACTGTTTTTT,CSVGGQNEKLFF
.,TRBV27,TRBD1,TRBJ1-5,TGTGCCAGCAGAGACAGGGGGATTAGCAATCAGCCCCAGCATTTT,CASRDRGISNQPQHF
.,TRBV11-1,.,TRBJ2-3,TGTGCCAGCAGCCATCTAGCTGGAAATACGCAGTATTTT,CASSHLAGNTQYF
.,TRBV3-1/TRBV3-2,.,TRBJ2-7,TGTGCCAGCCACCTTCGGGGGACCACCGAGCAGTACTTC,CASHLRGTTEQYF
.,TRBV13,TRBD2,TRBJ2-5,TGTGCCAGCAGCTTACTAGCGGGGGAAGAGACCCAGTACTTC,CASSLLAGEETQYF
.,TRBV29-1,.,TRBJ2-3,TGCAGCGTTGATTTGTCAGGGGCGTGGACAGATACGCAGTATTTT,CSVDLSGAWTDTQYF
.,TRBV28,.,TRBJ2-7,TGTGCCAGCACCTTCCCCCCTGAGGTGAGGAGGCCCTCCTACGAGCAGTACTTC,CASTFPPEVRRPSYEQYF
.,TRBV30,TRBD1,TRBJ2-2,TGTGCCTGGGGGACAGGGGGCTTCACCGGGGAGCTGTTTTTT,CAWGTGGFTGELFF
.,TRBV4-1,.,TRBJ1-2,TGCGCCAGCAGCCAAGTGGTCGGGTCGCCGCGGGACGGCTACACCTTC,CASSQVVGSPRDGYTF
.,TRBV4-1,TRBD1,TRBJ2-2,TGCGCCAGCAGCCAAGATACAGGGGGCTGGACCGGGGAGCTGTTTTTT,CASSQDTGGWTGELFF
.,TRBV10-1,.,TRBJ1-1,TGCGCCAGCAGCGGAGGGGCAGGGAGAGCTTTCTTT,CASSGGAGRAFF
few,TRBV29-1,TRBD1,TRBJ1-1,TGCAGCGTTGCCGGGACAGGGGCTAGTGCCACTGAAGCTTTCTTT,CSVAGTGASATEAFF
.,TRBV20-1,.,TRBJ2-2,TGCAGTGCTAGTCGCAGTCCCGGGGAGCTGTTTTTT,CSASRSPGELFF
.,TRBV27,TRBD2,TRBJ2-2,TGTGCCAGCAGTTTAGAAGGGAGGGAATTTGGGGAGCTGTTTTTT,CASSLEGREFGELFF
.,TRBV14,TRBD1,TRBJ1-2,TGTGCCAGCAGCCATGCCGGGACAGGGGTCTATGGCTACACCTTC,CASSHAGTGVYGYTF
.,TRBV5-1,TRBD1,TRBJ1-5,TGCGCCAGCAGCGGAGACAGGGAGGAGAGCAATCAGCCCCAGCATTTT,CASSGDREESNQPQHF
.,TRBV7-6,TRBD1,TRBJ2-7,TGTGCCAGCAGCTTAAACACGGCAGGGGGCTTGAACGAGCAGTACTTC,CASSLNTAGGLNEQYF